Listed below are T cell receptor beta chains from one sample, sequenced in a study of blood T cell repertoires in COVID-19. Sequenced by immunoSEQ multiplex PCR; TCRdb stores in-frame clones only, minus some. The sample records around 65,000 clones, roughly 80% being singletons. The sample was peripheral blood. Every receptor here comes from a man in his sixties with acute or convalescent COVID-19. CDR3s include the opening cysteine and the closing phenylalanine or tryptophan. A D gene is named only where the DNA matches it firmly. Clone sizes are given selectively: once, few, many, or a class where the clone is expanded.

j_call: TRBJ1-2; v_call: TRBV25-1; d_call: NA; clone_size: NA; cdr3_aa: CASTPAGQINYGYTF; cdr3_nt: TGTGCCAGCACCCCCGCCGGACAGATTAACTATGGCTACACCTTC
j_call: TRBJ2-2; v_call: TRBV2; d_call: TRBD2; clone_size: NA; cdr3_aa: CASSGAGGLSGELFF; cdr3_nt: TGTGCCAGCAGTGGAGCGGGAGGGTTATCCGGGGAGCTGTTTTTT
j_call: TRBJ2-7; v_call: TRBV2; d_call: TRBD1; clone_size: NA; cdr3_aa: CASLFLQTGNYEQYF; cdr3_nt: TGTGCCAGCTTATTTCTCCAGACAGGGAACTACGAGCAGTACTTC
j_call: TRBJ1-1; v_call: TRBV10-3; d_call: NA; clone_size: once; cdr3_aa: CAISSTANTEAFF; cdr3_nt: TGTGCCATCAGTTCGACAGCAAACACTGAAGCTTTCTTT
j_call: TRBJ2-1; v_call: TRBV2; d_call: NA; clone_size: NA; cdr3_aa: CASSENMVTAYNEQFF; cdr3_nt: TGTGCCAGCAGTGAAAATATGGTGACAGCCTACAATGAGCAGTTCTTC
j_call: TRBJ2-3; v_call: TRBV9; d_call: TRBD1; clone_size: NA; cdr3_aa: CASSPTGSDTDTQYF; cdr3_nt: TGTGCCAGCAGCCCGACAGGGTCGGACACAGATACGCAGTATTTT
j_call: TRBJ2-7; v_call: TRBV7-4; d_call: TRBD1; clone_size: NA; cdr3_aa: CASSLWDSLSYEQYF; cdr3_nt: TGTGCCAGCAGCCTATGGGACAGTCTTTCCTACGAGCAGTACTTC
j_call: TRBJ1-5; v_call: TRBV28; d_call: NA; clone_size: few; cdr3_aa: CASSFSAGGNQPQHF; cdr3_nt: TGTGCCAGCAGTTTTTCAGCAGGGGGCAATCAGCCCCAGCATTTT
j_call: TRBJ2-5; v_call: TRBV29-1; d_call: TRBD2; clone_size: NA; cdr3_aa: CSTGGLAGVGETQYF; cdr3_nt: TGCAGCACCGGAGGGCTAGCGGGAGTGGGCGAGACCCAGTACTTC
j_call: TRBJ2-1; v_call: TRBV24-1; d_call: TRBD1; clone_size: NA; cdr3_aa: CATSDSSRTGVNEQFF; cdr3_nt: TGTGCCACCAGTGATTCCTCGAGGACAGGGGTGAATGAGCAGTTCTTC
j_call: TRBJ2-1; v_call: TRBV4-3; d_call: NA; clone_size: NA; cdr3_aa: CASSQLDTELGDEQFF; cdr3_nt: TGCGCCAGCAGCCAACTTGACACCGAGCTCGGGGATGAGCAGTTCTTC
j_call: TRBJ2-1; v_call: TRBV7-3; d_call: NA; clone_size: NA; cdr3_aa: CASSHGQPYNEQFF; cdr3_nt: TGTGCCAGCAGCCACGGACAGCCCTACAATGAGCAGTTCTTC
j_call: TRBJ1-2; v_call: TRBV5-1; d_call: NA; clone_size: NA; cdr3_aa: CASSLNTVGYTF; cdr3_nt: TGCGCCAGCAGCTTAAACACAGTAGGCTACACCTTC
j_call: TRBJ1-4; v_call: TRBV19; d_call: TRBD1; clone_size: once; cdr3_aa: CASSTLRDSAKKLFF; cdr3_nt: TGTGCCAGTAGTACCCTTCGGGACAGCGCGAAAAAACTGTTTTTT
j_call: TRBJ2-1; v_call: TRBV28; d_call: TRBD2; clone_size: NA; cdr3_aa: CASSLYSSGEQFF; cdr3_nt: TGTGCCAGCAGTTTATACTCTAGCGGGGAGCAGTTCTTC